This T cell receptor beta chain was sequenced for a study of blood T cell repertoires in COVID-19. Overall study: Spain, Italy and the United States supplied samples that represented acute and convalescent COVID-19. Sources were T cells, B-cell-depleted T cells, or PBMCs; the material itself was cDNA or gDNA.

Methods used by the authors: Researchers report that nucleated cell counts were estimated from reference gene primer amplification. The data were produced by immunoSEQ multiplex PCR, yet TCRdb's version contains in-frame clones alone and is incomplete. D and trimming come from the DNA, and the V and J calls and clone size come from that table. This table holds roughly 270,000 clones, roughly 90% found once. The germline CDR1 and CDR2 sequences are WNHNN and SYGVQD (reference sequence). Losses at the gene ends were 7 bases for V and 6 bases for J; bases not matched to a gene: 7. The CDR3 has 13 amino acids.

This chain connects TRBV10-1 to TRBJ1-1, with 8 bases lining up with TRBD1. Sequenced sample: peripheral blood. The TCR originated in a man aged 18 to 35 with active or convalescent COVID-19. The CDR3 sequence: CASTLDREAEAFF. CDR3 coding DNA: TGCGCCAGCACCTTGGACAGGGAGGCTGAAGCTTTCTTT.